These 26 T cell receptor beta chains originate from one sample sequenced in a study of cytomegalovirus exposure and HLA in healthy donors. TCRdb's table, derived via immunoSEQ multiplex PCR, lists solely in-frame clones and lacks some. The sample lists roughly 120,000 clones, around 87% seen once, with over 6% in the top ten. Sequenced: PBMCs. The source of these receptors is a young woman in good health and CMV-seropositive.

The V gene is TRBV18, the J gene TRBJ1-1; unclear D gene. This CDR3 contains 13 residues. V dropped 7 bases and J dropped 3 bases, with 12 bases sitting between them. CDR1 is KGHSH, CDR2 LQKENI, per germline. CDR3: CASCELGDTEAFF. DNA for the CDR3: TGTGCCAGCTGCGAGTTGGGAGACACTGAAGCTTTCTTT.

The V call is TRBV2, the J call TRBJ2-3, with TRBD2 matching 8 bases. There are 18 residues in the CDR3. Germline CDR1 SNHLY, CDR2 FYNNEI. With V trimmed by 6 bases and J by 5 bases, 19 bases remained unmatched. Here the CDR3 DNA reads TGTGCCAGCAGCTTCCTTCAAGGAAGCGGGGGCTCGGTAGATACGCAGTATTTT. Amino acid sequence: CASSFLQGSGGSVDTQYF.

This rearrangement joins TRBV25-1 to TRBJ2-1; possible D gene TRBD2, 6 bases. Deletions cut 4 bases from V and 7 bases from J, with 23 bases between. Germline-derived CDR1 and CDR2 are MGHDK and SYGVNS. The CDR3 is 17 amino acids. This chain's CDR3 is CASSARGLLARGNEQFF. CDR3 bases: TGTGCCAGCAGTGCTAGGGGCTTACTAGCCCGAGGGAATGAGCAGTTCTTC.

The rearrangement links TRBV19 to TRBJ1-1; D is possibly TRBD1 (6 bases). Trimming took off 2 bases at V and 6 bases at J, with 13 bases between the two ends. CDR3 size: 14 residues. Germline V gene data show CDR1 as LNHDA and CDR2 as SQIVND (reference sequence). The CDR3, as DNA: TGTGCCAGTAGTATAATACAGGGAGAAGCTGAAGCTTTCTTT. Its protein is CASSIIQGEAEAFF.

The genes are TRBV2 and TRBJ1-1; weak D call: TRBD1 (6 bases). Germline CDR1 and CDR2: SNHLY and FYNNEI. This CDR3 is built from 14 residues. Trimming pared 2 bases from V and 5 bases from J, leaving 12 bases between. The chain's CDR3 is CASSETAGVTEAFF. In DNA, the CDR3 is TGTGCCAGCAGTGAAACGGCAGGGGTGACTGAAGCTTTCTTT.

This chain uses TRBV12-5 with TRBJ2-1, with 8 bases matching TRBD1. This CDR3 comprises 12 residues. V was pared by 8 bases and J by 8 bases, with 5 bases of the junction left unmatched. Germline V gives CDR1 LGHNT, CDR2 FRNRAP. The CDR3 DNA reads as TGTGCTAGTAGAAAACAGGGGGATGAGCAGTTCTTC. Its translation is CASRKQGDEQFF.

In its sample, this clone was seen once. The chain couples TRBV5-1 to TRBJ2-1; 10 bases fit TRBD1. With 2 bases clipped from V and 6 bases from J, the junction kept 5 bases outside the gene matches. Germline V gene data show CDR1 as SGHRS and CDR2 as YFSETQ. CDR3 size: 15 residues. CDR3 sequence: CASSLGTGDGNEQFF. CDR3 sequence (DNA): TGCGCCAGCAGCTTAGGGACAGGGGATGGCAATGAGCAGTTCTTC.

The J gene is TRBJ2-1, the V gene TRBV30, with TRBD2 identical over 12 bases. CDR3 length: 14 amino acids. Germline loops: CDR1 GTSNPN, CDR2 SVGIG (reference sequence). J lost 9 bases, V lost 3 bases, and 6 bases had no gene match. As DNA, the CDR3 is TGTGCCTGGAGGACTAGCGGGAGAGCCATTGAGCAGTTCTTC. Amino acid sequence: CAWRTSGRAIEQFF. Using reference TRBV30 and TRBJ2-1 for the parts outside the CDR3, the full variable domain is SQTIHQWPATLVQPVGSPLSLECTVEGTSNPNLYWYRQAAGRGLQLLFYSVGIGQISSEVPQNLSASRPQDRQFILSSKKLLLSDSGFYLCAWRTSGRAIEQFFGPGTRLTVL.

This clone turned up a few times. The J gene is TRBJ1-5, the V gene TRBV7-6; D remains ambiguous. CDR3 length: 15 amino acids. V was shortened by 6 bases and J by 3 bases, with 15 bases between the two germline ends. Per germline, CDR1 SGHVS and CDR2 FNYEAQ. CDR3 sequence (DNA): TGTGCCAGCAGTCCGACCACGGACTCCAATCAGCCCCAGCATTTT. As protein: CASSPTTDSNQPQHF.

V and J are TRBV9 and TRBJ2-2; 9 bases agree with TRBD2. CDR3 size: 15 residues. V was pared by 3 bases and J by 7 bases, with 7 bases of the junction left unmatched. Germline CDR1 reads SGDLS; CDR2 reads YYNGEE. CDR3 sequence (DNA): TGTGCCAGCAGCGGTAGCGGGGGACTGAACGGGGAGCTGTTTTTT. It specifies CASSGSGGLNGELFF.

V is TRBV18 and J is TRBJ1-3, with D maybe TRBD1 (5 bases). The V end was cut by 0 bases, the J end by 1 base, with 7 bases between. Per the germline V gene, CDR1 is KGHSH and CDR2 is LQKENI. This CDR3 is 15 amino acids long. CDR3 DNA sequence: TGTGCCAGCTCACCACCCGGGGGTTCTGGAAACACCATATATTTT. This codes for CASSPPGGSGNTIYF. The full variable domain, completed using reference TRBV18 and TRBJ1-3, is NAGVMQNPRHLVRRRGQEARLRCSPMKGHSHVYWYRQLPEEGLKFMVYLQKENIIDESGMPKERFSAEFPKEGPSILRIQQVVRGDSAAYFCASSPPGGSGNTIYFGEGSWLTVV.

The sample holds one count of this clone. V is TRBV4-3 and J is TRBJ2-7; TRBD2 aligns across 7 bases. With 0 bases clipped from V and 9 bases from J, the junction kept 20 bases outside the gene matches. The V gene's germline CDR1 is LGHNA and CDR2 YSLEER. The CDR3 has 18 amino acids. The CDR3 spells CASSQDPWKGGVSMGQYF. The CDR3 DNA reads as TGCGCCAGCAGCCAAGATCCTTGGAAGGGAGGGGTTTCTATGGGGCAGTACTTC.

The chain couples TRBV5-1 to TRBJ1-1, with D possibly being TRBD1 (5 bases). V shed 0 bases and J shed 4 bases, with 13 bases lying between them. There are 15 residues in the CDR3. Per the germline V gene, CDR1 is SGHRS and CDR2 is YFSETQ. The CDR3 spells CASSLAGREGTEAFF. CDR3 nucleotide sequence: TGCGCCAGCAGCTTGGCCGGCAGGGAGGGCACTGAAGCTTTCTTT.

This clone showed up just once. The genes are TRBV7-9 and TRBJ2-5; D gene ambiguous. CDR3 length equals 15 residues. Trimming removed 1 base at V and 4 bases at J, with 13 bases between. Germline values: CDR1 SEHNR, CDR2 FQNEAQ (reference sequence). The CDR3 nucleotides read TGTGCCAGCAGCTTAGATAGGTTTGGGCTAGAGACCCAGTACTTC. This sequence encodes CASSLDRFGLETQYF.

This clone was detected only once. The chain recombines TRBV9 with TRBJ1-6; no clear D. The CDR3 covers 14 residues. Trimming took 4 bases from V and 6 from J, leaving 11 bases between them. The germline V gene has CDR1 SGDLS and CDR2 YYNGEE. The CDR3: CASSLETTNSPLHF. The DNA for the CDR3 is TGTGCCAGCAGCTTAGAAACTACTAATTCACCCCTCCACTTT.

This clone was detected only a few times. The V call is TRBV6-5, the J call TRBJ1-6, with 11 bases lining up with TRBD1. Germline loops: CDR1 MNHEY, CDR2 SVGAGI. V dropped 4 bases and J dropped 9; count of bases not matched to a gene: 5. This CDR3 has 15 amino acids. CDR3 sequence: CASSSRTGGSSPLHF. The CDR3 coding sequence is TGTGCCAGCAGTTCCCGGACAGGGGGCAGTTCACCCCTCCACTTT.

This sequence joins TRBV5-1 and TRBJ2-1; 15 bases line up with TRBD2. J was trimmed by 5 bases and V by 4 bases; bases with no gene match: 7. From germline, CDR1 is SGHRS and CDR2 YFSETQ. CDR3 length: 17 amino acids. CDR3 in DNA: TGCGCCAGCAGCCGGGGACTAGCGGGAGGATTAAACAATGAGCAGTTCTTC. Residues: CASSRGLAGGLNNEQFF.

The rearrangement uses TRBV10-2 and TRBJ1-2; TRBD1 aligns across 8 bases. V dropped 2 bases and J dropped 7; count of bases not matched to a gene: 3. The CDR3 totals 13 residues. The germline V gene has CDR1 WSHSY and CDR2 SAAADI. In nucleotides, the CDR3 is TGCGCCAGCAGTGAGGGGACAGGCGGTGGCTACACCTTC. The encoded protein is CASSEGTGGGYTF.

The gene calls are TRBV5-1 and TRBJ2-5, with a weak D call TRBD2 (5 bases). Per germline, CDR1 SGHRS and CDR2 YFSETQ. The germline V and J ends were trimmed by 5 bases and 1 base, with 6 bases remaining between them. This CDR3 has 12 amino acids. The CDR3 spells CASRDFQETQYF. CDR3 coding DNA: TGCGCCAGCAGGGACTTCCAAGAGACCCAGTACTTC. Full variable domain (missing parts from reference TRBV5-1 and TRBJ2-5): KAGVTQTPRYLIKTRGQQVTLSCSPISGHRSVSWYQQTPGQGLQFLFEYFSETQRNKGNFPGRFSGRQFSNSRSEMNVSTLELGDSALYLCASRDFQETQYFGPGTRLLVL.

J is TRBJ1-1 and V is TRBV29-1, with D perhaps matching TRBD1 (6 bases). Germline CDR1 and CDR2: SQVTM and ANQGSEA. The CDR3 loop spans 12 amino acids. The V gene lost 2 bases and the J gene lost 5 bases, with 9 bases spanning the gap. CDR3 nucleotide sequence: TGCAGCGTTGAAAACAGGGAGACTGAAGCTTTCTTT. Its protein product is CSVENRETEAFF.

This chain joins TRBV9 and TRBJ2-1; 7 positions match TRBD2. Germline CDR1 SGDLS, CDR2 YYNGEE. V was clipped by 0 bases and J by 0 bases; unmatched bases: 6. The CDR3 loop spans 17 amino acids. As DNA, the CDR3 is TGTGCCAGCAGCGTAGGTTCTAGCGGCAACTCCTACAATGAGCAGTTCTTC. Translated: CASSVGSSGNSYNEQFF. The whole variable domain, remainder taken from reference TRBV9 and TRBJ2-1, is DSGVTQTPKHLITATGQRVTLRCSPRSGDLSVYWYQQSLDQGLQFLIQYYNGEERAKGNILERFSAQQFPDLHSELNLSSLELGDSALYFCASSVGSSGNSYNEQFFGPGTRLTVL.

This clone is a singleton in its sample. The chain joins TRBV7-9 to TRBJ2-7; 8 bases are a match to TRBD1. Per germline, CDR1 SEHNR and CDR2 FQNEAQ (reference sequence). After removal of 2 bases from V and 3 bases from J, the junction contained 6 bases not matched to a gene. The CDR3 is made up of 15 amino acids. CDR3 loop: CASSLSTQGDYEQYF. The CDR3 coding sequence is TGTGCCAGCAGCTTATCAACACAGGGGGACTACGAGCAGTACTTC.

This chain uses TRBV5-1 with TRBJ2-1, with D perhaps TRBD2 (5 bases). V was pared by 0 bases and J by 7 bases, with 17 bases between. Germline V gene data show CDR1 as SGHRS and CDR2 as YFSETQ. The CDR3 covers 16 residues. The CDR3 here is CASSLEVSLRGNEQFF. The CDR3 DNA is TGCGCCAGCAGCTTGGAGGTATCGCTACGGGGAAATGAGCAGTTCTTC.

The CDR3 protein is CASSEQGYGYTF. In DNA form, the CDR3 reads TGTGCCAGCAGTGAACAGGGCTATGGCTACACCTTC. The chain has TRBV25-1 and TRBJ1-2; TRBD1 is a possible D gene (5 bases). This CDR3 has 12 amino acids. Germline V gene sequence: CDR1 MGHDK, CDR2 SYGVNS. Trimming removed 2 bases from V and 4 bases from J, with 5 bases in between.

J is TRBJ2-1 and V is TRBV11-2; D gene unclear. Germline V lookup: CDR1 SGHAT, CDR2 FQNNGV. V lost 2 bases to trimming and J lost 5 bases, with 13 bases between them. The CDR3 totals 15 residues. The CDR3 coding sequence is TGTGCCAGCAGCTTACCCGCCGAGATTAACAATGAGCAGTTCTTC. Protein sequence: CASSLPAEINNEQFF.

The CDR3 spells CAWNSGQRAQYF. CDR3 bases: TGTGCCTGGAATAGCGGGCAAAGGGCCCAGTACTTC. The chain has TRBV30 and TRBJ2-5; 7 positions match TRBD2. Unmatched junction bases numbered 8, after V lost 4 bases and J lost 9 bases. Germline V gene data show CDR1 as GTSNPN and CDR2 as SVGIG (reference sequence). The CDR3 consists of 12 residues.